Reported below is one TCR beta chain. Its antigen is unidentified. This sample was taken from a study of cytomegalovirus exposure and HLA in healthy donors. Findings of the study overall: Most TCR beta V segments were productive about 87% or about 30% of the time in an earlier analysis.

Primers included in the PCR were 60 Vbeta and 13 Jbeta primers. Some clones are missing from TCRdb's copy, which holds only in-frame ones; the method was immunoSEQ multiplex PCR. The sample yields about 190,000 clones, approximately 78% seen once. This clonotype was sampled from a young woman in good health and CMV-seronegative. Input material: PBMCs.

CDR3 region: CASSLDGGGAYEQYF. In DNA, the CDR3 is TGTGCCAGCAGCTTAGACGGGGGGGGAGCCTACGAGCAGTACTTC. J is TRBJ2-7 and V is TRBV13; 8 nucleotides line up with TRBD2. The CDR3 is 15 residues long. V trimming: 1 base; J trimming: 2 bases; junction bases outside the gene matches: 4. Per germline, CDR1 PRHDT and CDR2 FYEKMQ (reference sequence).